One sample yielded the 2 T cell receptor beta chains listed below, sequenced in a study of blood T cell repertoires in COVID-19 (dated by TCRdb to the early 2020s). The method behind the library was the immunoSEQ multiplex PCR assay. As stored in TCRdb, this immuneACCESS dataset retains in-frame rearrangements with V and J assigned. A fraction of the clones does not appear; measured against another copy, unresolved V genes explain less than half of the discrepancy, and the remainder lacks a known reason. This sample gives almost 70,000 clones in total; roughly nine tenths of them show up just once. The leading ten clones occupy approximately 5% of the sample. The sequenced material came from peripheral blood. These receptors all come from a woman between 45 and 65 years old with active COVID-19.

The rearrangement uses TRBV30 and TRBJ2-1; TRBD2 might be the D (6 bases). The V end was cut by 3 bases, the J end by 2 bases, with 8 bases between. Germline CDR1 reads GTSNPN; CDR2 reads SVGIG (reference sequence). The CDR3 is made up of 13 amino acids. The CDR3 DNA sequence: TGTGCCTGGAGCACGGGAGCCTACAATGAGCAGTTCTTC. Translating gives CAWSTGAYNEQFF.

The gene calls are TRBV7-3 and TRBJ2-5; 7 nucleotides line up with TRBD2. The germline gives CDR1 SGHTA, CDR2 FQGTGA. CDR3 length: 15 amino acids. V shed 2 bases and J 5 bases; nucleotides not matched to a gene: 8. Written as DNA, the CDR3 is TGTGCCAGCAGCTTAGTCGCAGGGAGGGGTGAGACCCAGTACTTC. Translated: CASSLVAGRGETQYF. Supplemented by reference TRBV7-3 and TRBJ2-5, the full variable domain reads GAGVSQTPSNKVTEKGKYVELRCDPISGHTALYWYRQSLGQGPEFLIYFQGTGAADDSGLPNDRFFAVRPEGSVSTLKIQRTERGDSAVYLCASSLVAGRGETQYFGPGTRLLVL.